This entry lists 24 T cell receptor beta chains sequenced from one sample in a study of T cells in Graves' hyperthyroidism and ophthalmopathy. Amplification targeted TCR beta CDR3 regions from RNA transcripts. First-round RT-PCR of the TCR CDR3 relied on the HTBI primer set. TCRdb called the multiplex PCR reads again in MiXCR, with one record for every CDR3 protein. Among about 690,000 distinct CDR3 sequences, 17% were seen once, and the ten largest hold 15% to 19%. The source material was blood. All receptors derive from a man in his fifties with Graves' hyperthyroidism.

This clonotype has ten or more counts. The rearrangement uses TRBV28 and TRBJ2-3; 7 positions match TRBD1. This CDR3 is built from 15 residues. J lost 7 bases, V lost 1 base, and 8 bases had no gene match. Germline CDR1 MDHEN, CDR2 SYDVKM. CDR3 residues: CASSLYLGQAHTQYF. The CDR3, as DNA: TGTGCCAGCAGTTTATACCTCGGACAGGCCCATACGCAGTATTTT.

Only a few counts were recorded for this clonotype. Being one base from a much bigger clone, this may be a read error. V gene TRBV28 combines with J gene TRBJ2-7; 13 bases map to TRBD2. In germline, CDR1 is MDHEN, CDR2 SYDVKM. CDR3 length equals 15 residues. V lost 5 bases and J lost 8; bases outside the gene matches: 9. DNA for the CDR3: TGTGCCAGCAGTCCATCGACTAGCGGGAGGTACAAGCAGTACTTC. Translation gives CASSPSTSGRYKQYF. The full variable domain, with the rest looked up from reference TRBV28 and TRBJ2-7, is DVKVTQSSRYLVKRTGEKVFLECVQDMDHENMFWYRQDPGLGLRLIYFSYDVKMKEKGDIPEGYSVSREKKERFSLILESASTNQTSMYLCASSPSTSGRYKQYFGPGTRLTVT.

This clonotype was detected many times. The J gene is TRBJ2-1, the V gene TRBV12-3 or TRBV12-4; 15 nucleotides line up with TRBD2. The CDR3 contains 20 residues. V shed 2 bases and J 2 bases; nucleotides not matched to a gene: 10. CDR3 DNA: TGTGCCAGCAGTTTAAATCCCCGGACTAGCGGGAGGGGTACCTACAATGAGCAGTTCTTC. It yields the protein CASSLNPRTSGRGTYNEQFF.

CDR3 loop: CASSHGTSGRTSTDTQYF. Here the CDR3 DNA reads TGTGCCAGCAGCCACGGGACTAGCGGGCGCACTAGCACAGATACGCAGTATTTT. The chain combines TRBV3-1 with TRBJ2-3; TRBD2 matches 12 bases. The CDR3 is 18 amino acids. With 3 bases clipped from V and 0 bases from J, the junction kept 7 bases outside the gene matches. Per germline, CDR1 LGHDT and CDR2 YNNKEL (reference sequence).

In its sample, this clonotype was seen many times. The chain employs TRBV30 and TRBJ1-1, with D perhaps TRBD1 (6 bases). Germline-derived CDR1 and CDR2 are GTSNPN and SVGIG (reference sequence). V gave up 3 bases and J gave up 3 bases, with 14 bases separating them. The CDR3 consists of 14 residues. This chain's CDR3 is CAWSLKQGDTEAFF. DNA of the CDR3: TGTGCCTGGAGCCTGAAACAGGGCGACACTGAAGCTTTCTTT.

This clonotype was counted at least ten times. The J gene is TRBJ2-2, the V gene TRBV27; no firm D call. The V gene's germline CDR1 is MNHEY and CDR2 SMNVEV (reference sequence). V was shortened by 7 bases and J by 0 bases, with 6 bases between the two germline ends. The length of the CDR3 is 13 residues. The chain's CDR3 is CASTLANTGELFF. The CDR3 DNA is TGTGCCAGCACCTTAGCGAACACCGGGGAGCTGTTTTTT.

The J gene is TRBJ2-3, the V gene TRBV7-9; no clear D gene. This CDR3 has 15 residues. The germline V and J ends were trimmed by 6 bases and 2 bases, with 15 bases remaining between them. CDR1 SEHNR and CDR2 FQNEAQ come from the germline V gene (reference sequence). CDR3 amino acids: CASSLGTAHTDTQYF. CDR3 bases: TGTGCCAGCAGTCTGGGTACGGCACACACAGATACGCAGTATTTT.

This clonotype came up a few times. The CDR3 loop is CASSRQWAVVGGVTQYF. In nucleotides, the CDR3 is TGCGCCAGCAGCCGACAATGGGCAGTAGTCGGTGGAGTTACGCAGTATTTT. The chain combines TRBV4-3 with TRBJ2-3; D remains unclear. V gave up 4 bases and J gave up 8 bases, with 25 bases separating them. Per the germline V gene, CDR1 is LGHNA and CDR2 is YSLEER. The length of the CDR3 is 17 residues.

The table lists this clonotype with many counts. The chain is built from TRBV25-1 and TRBJ2-1, with 10 nucleotides matching TRBD2. There are 17 residues in the CDR3. CDR1 and CDR2 from the germline V gene are MGHDK and SYGVNS. V dropped 0 bases and J dropped 8; count of bases not matched to a gene: 10. For the CDR3, the DNA is TGTGCCAGCAGTGAATATCGGGCTAGCGGGAGATGGGATGAGCAGTTCTTC. It specifies CASSEYRASGRWDEQFF. Full variable domain (remainder filled in from reference TRBV25-1 and TRBJ2-1): EADIYQTPRYLVIGTGKKITLECSQTMGHDKMYWYQQDPGMELHLIHYSYGVNSTEKGDLSSESTVSRIRTEHFPLTLESARPSHTSQYLCASSEYRASGRWDEQFFGPGTRLTVL.

This clonotype was picked up many times. The J gene is TRBJ2-1, the V gene TRBV28; D is ambiguous. The length of the CDR3 is 14 residues. Germline values: CDR1 MDHEN, CDR2 SYDVKM. Trimming removed 6 bases at V and 0 bases at J, with 9 bases between. The CDR3 DNA follows: TGTGCCAGCAGCGACGTAAGCTCCTACAATGAGCAGTTCTTC. Its protein is CASSDVSSYNEQFF.

Many counts were recorded for this clonotype. The chain uses TRBV12-3 or TRBV12-4 and TRBJ2-1; 14 bases match TRBD2. This CDR3 has 16 amino acids. V gave up 5 bases and J gave up 14 bases; unmatched junction bases: 14. This CDR3 is CASSRGLAGGFSVEFF. CDR3 DNA: TGTGCCAGCAGTCGCGGACTAGCGGGAGGTTTCAGTGTGGAGTTCTTC.

In this sample, this clonotype turned up many times. The chain combines TRBV4-3 with TRBJ2-5, with 7 positions matching TRBD2. J gave up 9 bases and V 0 bases, and 4 bases lay outside the gene matches. The CDR3 has 13 residues. Germline assignment: CDR1 LGHNA and CDR2 YSLEER. The CDR3 coding sequence is TGCGCCAGCAGCCAAGAAGGAGGGAGGGCCCAGTACTTC. Translated, it gives CASSQEGGRAQYF.

This chain uses TRBV6-2 or TRBV6-3 with TRBJ2-3; D gene ambiguous. The length of the CDR3 is 15 residues. Germline V gives CDR1 MNHEY, CDR2 SVGEGT. Trimming took off 5 bases at V and 3 bases at J, with 15 bases between the two ends. CDR3 coding DNA: TGTGCCAGCAGTCCCGTTAAGGTGCTGACAGATACGCAGTATTTT. This codes for CASSPVKVLTDTQYF.

Many counts were recorded for this clonotype. This rearrangement joins TRBV7-2 to TRBJ2-1; 10 bases fit TRBD2. The V gene end was trimmed by 6 bases and the J gene end by 1 base; junction bases not matched to a gene: 9. CDR3 length equals 17 residues. Germline assignment: CDR1 SGHTA and CDR2 FQGNSA. The CDR3, as DNA: TGTGCCAGCAGTTTTAAACTACTAGCGGGGTCCTACAATGAGCAGTTCTTC. Translating it yields CASSFKLLAGSYNEQFF.

This clonotype has at least ten counts. This chain connects TRBV28 to TRBJ2-7, with D perhaps TRBD1 or TRBD2 (5 bases each). V lost 4 bases and J lost 5, with 15 bases in between. The germline gives CDR1 MDHEN, CDR2 SYDVKM. This CDR3 has 14 amino acids. This CDR3 is CASSWGTANNEQYF. CDR3 sequence (DNA): TGTGCCAGCAGTTGGGGGACGGCGAACAACGAGCAGTACTTC.

This clonotype was seen a handful of times. The CDR3 protein is CASTPPGSAGGSREQFF. The DNA of the CDR3 is TGTGCCAGTACCCCCCCTGGTTCGGCGGGAGGGAGTCGGGAGCAGTTCTTC. This chain links TRBV19 with TRBJ2-1; 9 positions match TRBD2. This CDR3 is 17 amino acids long. Unmatched junction bases numbered 20, after V lost 7 bases and J lost 10 bases. Germline loops: CDR1 LNHDA, CDR2 SQIVND (reference sequence).

The CDR3 sequence: CAWSVQTSGSYNEQFF. CDR3 coding DNA: TGTGCCTGGAGTGTACAAACTAGCGGGTCCTACAATGAGCAGTTCTTC. The V and J genes are TRBV30 and TRBJ2-1, with 9 nucleotides matching TRBD2. This CDR3 has 16 amino acids. With 0 bases clipped from V and 1 base from J, the junction kept 4 bases outside the gene matches. Germline CDR1 GTSNPN, CDR2 SVGIG (reference sequence). The whole variable domain, filled in from reference TRBV30 and TRBJ2-1, reads SQTIHQWPATLVQPVGSPLSLECTVEGTSNPNLYWYRQAAGRGLQLLFYSVGIGQISSEVPQNLSASRPQDRQFILSSKKLLLSDSGFYLCAWSVQTSGSYNEQFFGPGTRLTVL.

This clonotype was detected many times. V usage is TRBV29-1 and J usage is TRBJ2-7; no reliable D call. Germline V gene data show CDR1 as SQVTM and CDR2 as ANQGSEA. Deletions cut 6 bases from V and 4 bases from J, with 16 bases between. The CDR3 is made up of 13 amino acids. CDR3 nucleotide sequence: TGCAGCGTCCGAAGACCCCTCTCTTACGAGCAGTACTTC. It encodes CSVRRPLSYEQYF.

This chain uses TRBV7-9 with TRBJ1-4, with 8 bases that match TRBD1. The CDR3 runs to 18 residues. Germline V gene lookup returns CDR1 SEHNR and CDR2 FQNEAQ (reference sequence). With 0 bases clipped from V and 8 bases from J, the junction kept 14 bases outside the gene matches. In DNA form, the CDR3 reads TGTGCCAGCAGCTTAGCGCTAATTAGAGGGACAGGTCGCGAAAAACTGTTTTTT. It yields the protein CASSLALIRGTGREKLFF.

This clonotype came up a few times. The CDR3 DNA is TGTGCCAGCTCCCAACCAGGGGCTTACGAGCAGTACTTC. Protein: CASSQPGAYEQYF. This chain links TRBV6-1 with TRBJ2-7, with TRBD1 as a possible D gene (6 bases). This CDR3 contains 13 residues. V lost 8 bases to trimming and J lost 4 bases, with 15 bases between them. In germline, CDR1 is MNHNS, CDR2 SASEGT.

This clonotype was observed many times. The chain uses TRBV5-1 and TRBJ2-3; tentatively, D is TRBD1 (6 bases). CDR3 length: 16 residues. The germline V and J ends were trimmed by 0 bases and 0 bases, with 11 bases remaining between them. Germline CDR1 is SGHRS and CDR2 is YFSETQ. CDR3 region: CASSLDPGTSTDTQYF. In DNA form, the CDR3 reads TGCGCCAGCAGCTTGGACCCCGGGACAAGCACAGATACGCAGTATTTT. The variable domain in full, with the rest retrieved from reference TRBV5-1 and TRBJ2-3, is KAGVTQTPRYLIKTRGQQVTLSCSPISGHRSVSWYQQTPGQGLQFLFEYFSETQRNKGNFPGRFSGRQFSNSRSEMNVSTLELGDSALYLCASSLDPGTSTDTQYFGPGTRLTVL.

The chain combines TRBV12-3 or TRBV12-4 with TRBJ2-3; 14 nucleotides match TRBD2. The V gene end was trimmed by 6 bases and the J gene end by 5 bases; junction bases not matched to a gene: 10. The CDR3 runs to 17 residues. CDR3 in DNA: TGTGCCAGCAGAACCGGGACTAGCGGGAGTTCGGTAGATACGCAGTATTTT. This gives the protein CASRTGTSGSSVDTQYF.

At least ten counts were recorded for this clonotype. The V call is TRBV6-5, the J call TRBJ1-5; D gene uncertain. This CDR3 has 14 residues. V shed 0 bases and J shed 0 bases, with 3 bases lying between them. The germline gives CDR1 MNHEY, CDR2 SVGAGI. The CDR3 nucleotides read TGTGCCAGCAGTTACTCAGCTAGCAATCAGCCCCAGCATTTT. Protein sequence: CASSYSASNQPQHF.

The V gene is TRBV7-6, the J gene TRBJ2-7, with 10 bases that match TRBD2. Germline assignment: CDR1 SGHVS and CDR2 FNYEAQ. The CDR3 totals 16 residues. V was clipped by 3 bases and J by 0 bases; unmatched bases: 5. The CDR3 region is CASSFGLAESSYEQYF. The CDR3, as DNA: TGTGCCAGCAGCTTCGGACTAGCGGAGAGCTCCTACGAGCAGTACTTC.